This TCR beta chain was obtained from a study of blood T cell repertoires in COVID-19. The wider study: Whether acute or convalescent, the COVID-19 samples came from the United States, Italy and Spain. Sources were T cells, B-cell-depleted T cells, or PBMCs; the material itself was cDNA or gDNA.

The CDR3 consists of 13 residues. Germline V gene data show CDR1 as WNHNN and CDR2 as SYGVQD (reference sequence). Trimming removed 6 bases from V and 3 bases from J, with 8 bases in between. Original processing notes: Nucleated cell counts were estimated from reference gene primer amplification. Clones were read by immunoSEQ multiplex PCR, and TCRdb kept only the in-frame ones, dropping some. V and J calls and clone size are those listed in that table; D and trimming were worked out from the DNA. The profile shows about 300,000 clones, around 86% of them singletons. This TCR was recovered from a man in his 70s with acute or convalescent COVID-19. The specimen sequenced was peripheral blood. The rearrangement joins TRBV10-1 to TRBJ2-2; D not resolved. CDR3 DNA sequence: TGCGCCAGCAGCGCTACGTACACCGGGGAGCTGTTTTTT. Its protein is CASSATYTGELFF.